These 12 T cell receptor beta chains were all obtained from the same sample, sequenced in a study of T cells in Graves' hyperthyroidism and ophthalmopathy. RNA transcripts served as the template for amplifying TCR beta CDR3 regions. The TCR CDR3 was amplified in a first-round RT-PCR using the HTBI primer set. Using its own MiXCR run on the multiplex PCR reads, TCRdb lists one record per CDR3 protein. Among 350,000 or so distinct CDR3 sequences, about a sixth were seen once, and the ten largest hold 15% to 19%. The sequencing input was blood. All receptors derive from a woman aged 40 to 50 with Graves' ophthalmopathy.

This clonotype showed up many times. The rearrangement links TRBV24-1 to TRBJ1-2; tentative D call: TRBD1 (5 bases). Per germline, CDR1 KGHDR and CDR2 SFDVKD. V was cut by 4 bases and J by 4 bases, with 9 bases left in between. CDR3 size: 13 residues. CDR3: CATSDPDSYGYTF. In DNA form, the CDR3 reads TGTGCCACCAGTGACCCTGACAGCTATGGCTACACCTTC.

This chain links TRBV5-6 with TRBJ2-2; D possibly corresponds to TRBD1 (6 bases). CDR3 length equals 13 residues. Germline V gene data show CDR1 as SGHDT and CDR2 as YYEEEE. Trimming shortened V by 3 bases and J by 4 bases, and 7 bases separated the two germline ends. The CDR3 region is CASSWGPTGELFF. CDR3 coding DNA: TGTGCCAGCAGCTGGGGGCCCACCGGGGAGCTGTTTTTT.

This clonotype showed up many times. J is TRBJ2-7 and V is TRBV12-3 or TRBV12-4; D is perhaps TRBD2 (5 bases). V lost 7 bases and J 9 bases, leaving 16 bases between the germline ends. The CDR3 is 12 residues long. The CDR3 sequence: CASTHGGFRQYF. As DNA, the CDR3 is TGTGCCAGCACCCATGGAGGCTTTAGGCAGTACTTC.

This clonotype was seen repeatedly, ten times or more. The genes are TRBV11-2 and TRBJ2-1, with 12 bases aligning to TRBD2. Germline lookup yields CDR1 SGHAT and CDR2 FQNNGV. The CDR3 is 16 amino acids. V lost 5 bases to trimming and J lost 7 bases; unmatched junction nucleotides: 9. CDR3 loop: CASSPWASGRENEQFF. The CDR3 DNA reads as TGTGCCAGCAGCCCGTGGGCTAGCGGGAGGGAGAATGAGCAGTTCTTC.

This clonotype has at least ten counts. The rearrangement joins TRBV4-2 to TRBJ1-1; 9 nucleotides line up with TRBD1. Germline CDR1 and CDR2: LGHNA and YNFKEQ. With V trimmed by 5 bases and J by 3 bases, 4 bases remained unmatched. CDR3 length: 14 amino acids. The CDR3 bases are TGTGCCAGCAGCGCCCGACAGGGGGACACTGAAGCTTTCTTT. Protein: CASSARQGDTEAFF.

This clonotype showed up many times. The V call is TRBV4-3, the J call TRBJ1-5; D is unresolved. The V end lost 0 bases, the J end lost 4 bases, and 13 bases lay between the germline ends. Germline values: CDR1 LGHNA, CDR2 YSLEER. The CDR3 has 16 amino acids. The CDR3 sequence is CASSQDVAQPNQPQHF. The CDR3, as DNA: TGCGCCAGCAGCCAAGATGTTGCACAGCCTAATCAGCCCCAGCATTTT.

This clonotype was counted many times. V usage is TRBV24-1 and J usage is TRBJ2-7, with a tentative D call TRBD1 (6 bases). The length of the CDR3 is 16 residues. Between the trimmed V and J ends, which lost 3 bases and 3 bases, there was a span of 17 bases. Germline-derived CDR1 and CDR2 are KGHDR and SFDVKD. DNA for the CDR3: TGTGCCACCAGTGATCCTATAGGGGGACGCTTCTACGAGCAGTACTTC. The encoded protein is CATSDPIGGRFYEQYF.

In its sample, this clonotype was seen many times. A much larger clone differs by one base, so this may be a read error. The chain couples TRBV12-3 or TRBV12-4 to TRBJ1-6, with D hard to call. This CDR3 contains 14 residues. V was pared by 4 bases and J by 8 bases, with 12 bases between. Here the CDR3 reads CASSSGGGDSPLHF. The CDR3 DNA follows: TGTGCCAGCAGTTCTGGTGGAGGCGATTCACCCCTCCACTTT.

The V call is TRBV27, the J call TRBJ2-2, with 7 positions matching TRBD1. Trimming took 11 bases from V and 4 from J; bases not matched to a gene: 4. The CDR3 consists of 12 residues. CDR1 is MNHEY and CDR2 is SMNVEV in the germline V gene (reference sequence). CDR3 amino acids: CAGYRGTGELFF. The CDR3 DNA follows: TGTGCCGGGTACAGGGGCACCGGGGAGCTGTTTTTT.

This clonotype has ten or more counts. This chain uses TRBV6-5 with TRBJ1-2, with a possible D match to TRBD1 (5 bases). Deletions cut 7 bases from V and 3 bases from J, with 15 bases between. Germline CDR1 and CDR2: MNHEY and SVGAGI. CDR3 length equals 14 residues. The chain's CDR3 is CASIQLQGHYGYTF. The CDR3 DNA reads as TGTGCCAGCATCCAACTTCAGGGTCACTATGGCTACACCTTC.

The table lists this clonotype with a few counts. The CDR3 nucleotides are TGTGCTAGTGGTTTGAGGGATGGCTACACCTTC. Its translation: CASGLRDGYTF. The V and J genes are TRBV12-5 and TRBJ1-2, with no clear D. V lost 2 bases, J lost 6 bases, and 4 bases lay in between. The V gene's germline CDR1 is LGHNT and CDR2 FRNRAP. The CDR3 runs 11 residues.

Ten or more counts support this clonotype. The chain joins TRBV28 to TRBJ1-2; perhaps TRBD1 as D (5 bases). V was shortened by 7 bases and J by 2 bases, with 14 bases between the two germline ends. This CDR3 region has 14 residues. Germline V gives CDR1 MDHEN, CDR2 SYDVKM. CDR3 loop: CASIPLGQNYGYTF. In nucleotides, the CDR3 is TGTGCCAGCATCCCCCTGGGGCAGAACTATGGCTACACCTTC.